The clone carrying this TCR beta chain has just a few counts. Its target is not known. The entry originates in a study of cytomegalovirus exposure and HLA in healthy donors. Overall study findings and caveats: One variant, a missense change in DCLRE1C, was linked in a later analysis to TCR beta V- and J-gene trimming. The study listed 164 cytomegalovirus-associated TCR beta chains.

13 Jbeta primers and 60 Vbeta primers were used for the PCR. Assay used: immunoSEQ multiplex PCR; TCRdb lists only in-frame clones, some missing. The sample records 85,000 to 100,000 clones, about 84% being singletons. This CDR3 is 14 amino acids long. Trimming removed 8 bases at V and 8 bases at J, with 19 bases between. Germline loops: CDR1 MDHEN, CDR2 SYDVKM. The chain joins TRBV28 to TRBJ2-1, with D possibly matching TRBD2 (5 bases). The origin of this receptor is a girl aged 2-10 years in good health and CMV-seropositive. The source material was PBMCs. CDR3 DNA: TGTGCCAGCCTCCCCCCAAAAGGAGGCGATGAGCAGTTCTTC. Translating gives CASLPPKGGDEQFF.